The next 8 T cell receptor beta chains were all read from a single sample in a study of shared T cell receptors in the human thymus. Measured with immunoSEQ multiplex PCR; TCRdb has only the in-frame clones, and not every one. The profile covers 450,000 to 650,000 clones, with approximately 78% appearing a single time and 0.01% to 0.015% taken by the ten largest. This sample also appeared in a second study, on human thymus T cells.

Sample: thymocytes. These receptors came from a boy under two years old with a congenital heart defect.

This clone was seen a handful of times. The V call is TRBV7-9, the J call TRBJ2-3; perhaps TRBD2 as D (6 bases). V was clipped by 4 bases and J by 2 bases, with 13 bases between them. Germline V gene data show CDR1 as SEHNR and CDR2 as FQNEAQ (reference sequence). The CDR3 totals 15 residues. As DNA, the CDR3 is TGTGCCAGCAGCTCTCGACTAGGTCTCACAGATACGCAGTATTTT. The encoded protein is CASSSRLGLTDTQYF.

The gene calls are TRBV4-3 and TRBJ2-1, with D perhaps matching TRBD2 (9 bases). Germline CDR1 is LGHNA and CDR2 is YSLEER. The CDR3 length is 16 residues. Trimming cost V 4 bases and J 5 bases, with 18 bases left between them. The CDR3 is CASSPQGAGGHNEQFF. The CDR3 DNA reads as TGCGCCAGCAGCCCTCAGGGGGCGGGAGGGCACAATGAGCAGTTCTTC.

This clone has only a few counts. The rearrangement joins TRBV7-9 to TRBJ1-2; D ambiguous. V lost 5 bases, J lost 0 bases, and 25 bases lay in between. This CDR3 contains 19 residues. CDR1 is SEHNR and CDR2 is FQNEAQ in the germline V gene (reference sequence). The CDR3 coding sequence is TGTGCCAGCAGCCTAGACAAACATGGTCCACAGCTTTCTAACTATGGCTACACCTTC. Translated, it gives CASSLDKHGPQLSNYGYTF.

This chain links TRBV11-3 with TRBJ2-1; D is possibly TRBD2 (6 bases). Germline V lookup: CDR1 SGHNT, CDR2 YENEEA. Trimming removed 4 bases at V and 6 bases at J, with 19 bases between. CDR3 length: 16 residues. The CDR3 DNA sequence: TGTGCCAGCAGCTCCGCCTCGGGAGAGGTGCGCAATGAGCAGTTCTTC. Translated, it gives CASSSASGEVRNEQFF.

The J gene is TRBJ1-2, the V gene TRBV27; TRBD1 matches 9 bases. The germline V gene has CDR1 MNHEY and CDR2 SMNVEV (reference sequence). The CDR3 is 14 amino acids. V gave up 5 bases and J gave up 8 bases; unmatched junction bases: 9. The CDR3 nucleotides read TGTGCCAGCAGTCCGAGGACAGGGGACTGGGGCTACACCTTC. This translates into CASSPRTGDWGYTF.

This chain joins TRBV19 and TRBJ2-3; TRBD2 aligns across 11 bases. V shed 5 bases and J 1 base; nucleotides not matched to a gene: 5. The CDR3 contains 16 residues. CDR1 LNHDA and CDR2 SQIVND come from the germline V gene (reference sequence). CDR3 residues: CASSPGGLAGTDTQYF. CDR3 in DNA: TGTGCCAGTAGTCCTGGGGGACTAGCGGGCACAGATACGCAGTATTTT. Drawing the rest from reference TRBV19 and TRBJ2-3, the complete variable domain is DGGITQSPKYLFRKEGQNVTLSCEQNLNHDAMYWYRQDPGQGLRLIYYSQIVNDFQKGDIAEGYSVSREKKESFPLTVTSAQKNPTAFYLCASSPGGLAGTDTQYFGPGTRLTVL.

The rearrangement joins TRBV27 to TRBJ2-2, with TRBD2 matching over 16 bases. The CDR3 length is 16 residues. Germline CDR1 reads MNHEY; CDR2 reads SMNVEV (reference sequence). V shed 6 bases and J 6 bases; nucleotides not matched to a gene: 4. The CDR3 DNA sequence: TGTGCCAGCAGAGGGACTAGCGGGAGGGCTGCCGGGGAGCTGTTTTTT. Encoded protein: CASRGTSGRAAGELFF.

The CDR3 nucleotides read TGTGCCAGCAGCTTTACCCCCAGGGCCCGGGACGAGCAGTACTTC. It translates to CASSFTPRARDEQYF. The J gene is TRBJ2-7, the V gene TRBV7-2, with D possibly TRBD1 on 5 matching bases. This CDR3 comprises 15 residues. Germline V CDR1 and CDR2: SGHTA, FQGNSA. The V gene lost 3 bases and the J gene lost 5 bases, with 17 bases spanning the gap.